These 3 T cell receptor beta chains came from one sample sequenced in a study of blood T cell repertoires in COVID-19. Libraries were prepared by immunoSEQ multiplex PCR; TCRdb keeps only in-frame clonotypes and omits some of them. Among some 190,000 clones listed, nearly 90% were seen once. Specimen: PBMCs or T cells enriched from blood (not recorded which). The receptors shown here come from a woman aged 40 to 50 with acute COVID-19.

The chain uses TRBV2 and TRBJ1-3; 9 positions match TRBD1. Germline trimming cut 3 bases from V and 3 bases from J; bases unmatched to any gene: 6. The CDR3 consists of 16 residues. CDR1 and CDR2 (germline): SNHLY, FYNNEI. CDR3 bases: TGTGCCAGCAGTGAGGCTGGGACAGGGTTTGGAAACACCATATATTTT. It is translated as CASSEAGTGFGNTIYF.

This clone is a singleton in its sample. V usage is TRBV30 and J usage is TRBJ1-3; D remains unclear. V was cut by 0 bases and J by 0 bases, with 6 bases left in between. The CDR3 consists of 14 residues. CDR1 GTSNPN and CDR2 SVGIG come from the germline V gene (reference sequence). The CDR3 here is CAWSVFYSGNTIYF. The CDR3 nucleotides read TGTGCCTGGAGTGTTTTTTACTCTGGAAACACCATATATTTT. The full variable domain, with the rest looked up from reference TRBV30 and TRBJ1-3, is SQTIHQWPATLVQPVGSPLSLECTVEGTSNPNLYWYRQAAGRGLQLLFYSVGIGQISSEVPQNLSASRPQDRQFILSSKKLLLSDSGFYLCAWSVFYSGNTIYFGEGSWLTVV.

Remarks on this clone: Different DNA sequences within this sample yield the same CDR3. V usage is TRBV12-3 or TRBV12-4 and J usage is TRBJ1-5; TRBD1 aligns across 7 bases. This CDR3 is built from 13 residues. The ends lost 6 bases at V and 5 bases at J; junction bases unmatched: 4. CDR3 residues: CASSRDSYQPQHF. DNA of the CDR3: TGTGCCAGCAGCCGGGACAGCTATCAGCCCCAGCATTTT.